Listed below are T cell receptor beta chains from one sample, sequenced in a study of shared clonotypes between healthy human individuals. The method was immunoSEQ multiplex PCR; TCRdb's version includes in-frame clones alone and lacks a portion of them. The sample includes 400,000 to 500,000 clones, over 65% of them seen just once. Sequenced material: PBMCs. The receptor source for this set is a woman between 40 and 55 years old in good health. Some clones in this sample may be carry-over from other donors' samples. The conserved cysteine and the conserved F or W are not part of the CDR3 here. Each record gives: V gene, clone size, J gene, CDR3 protein. Clone size is not always given. Where it is, it says once, few, many or a class for expanded clones.

v_call: TRBV18
clone_size: .
j_call: TRBJ2-7
cdr3_aa: ASSPMAIRGFEY

v_call: TRBV5-1
clone_size: once
j_call: TRBJ2-7
cdr3_aa: ASSFTGSSSYEQY

v_call: TRBV19
clone_size: .
j_call: TRBJ1-5
cdr3_aa: ASAMPHQPQH

v_call: TRBV19
clone_size: .
j_call: TRBJ2-7
cdr3_aa: ASSLTRDSTYEQY

v_call: TRBV9
clone_size: .
j_call: TRBJ2-3
cdr3_aa: ASSIGQGSTDTQY

v_call: TRBV9
clone_size: .
j_call: TRBJ2-5
cdr3_aa: ASSTAGGYETQY

v_call: TRBV7-8
clone_size: .
j_call: TRBJ2-7
cdr3_aa: ASSPGTVYEQY

v_call: TRBV11-1
clone_size: few
j_call: TRBJ2-3
cdr3_aa: ASSSRSRSGDTQY

v_call: TRBV11-2
clone_size: .
j_call: TRBJ2-7
cdr3_aa: ASRKARQGADEQY

v_call: TRBV18
clone_size: .
j_call: TRBJ2-7
cdr3_aa: ASSPGAGAAYEQY

v_call: TRBV7-9
clone_size: .
j_call: TRBJ1-2
cdr3_aa: ASSLPGTESGYT

v_call: TRBV29-1
clone_size: .
j_call: TRBJ1-1
cdr3_aa: SVDRGLNTEAF

v_call: TRBV2
clone_size: .
j_call: TRBJ2-3
cdr3_aa: ASSLDRGMDTQY

v_call: TRBV18
clone_size: .
j_call: TRBJ1-3
cdr3_aa: ASSPGQGGNTIY

v_call: TRBV19
clone_size: .
j_call: TRBJ1-3
cdr3_aa: ASSIGGSGNTIY

v_call: TRBV5-4
clone_size: .
j_call: TRBJ2-1
cdr3_aa: ASRTGTSELNEQF

v_call: TRBV9
clone_size: .
j_call: TRBJ2-1
cdr3_aa: ASSVGPGNEQF

v_call: TRBV12-2
clone_size: few
j_call: TRBJ1-1
cdr3_aa: ASRLARGRNTEAF

v_call: TRBV18
clone_size: many
j_call: TRBJ2-1
cdr3_aa: ASSPLSPAQSSYNEQF

v_call: TRBV4-2
clone_size: .
j_call: TRBJ2-1
cdr3_aa: ASSQDGASGRSEQF

v_call: TRBV4-2
clone_size: .
j_call: TRBJ2-1
cdr3_aa: ASSQGSLAGVSEQF

v_call: TRBV7-7
clone_size: .
j_call: TRBJ2-1
cdr3_aa: ASSLWGLRTYNEQF

v_call: TRBV29-1
clone_size: few
j_call: TRBJ2-1
cdr3_aa: SGRTRFDEQF

v_call: TRBV7-8
clone_size: few
j_call: TRBJ2-7
cdr3_aa: ASSGWAGGPDEQY

v_call: TRBV28
clone_size: few
j_call: TRBJ1-6
cdr3_aa: ASKSGENSPLH

v_call: TRBV2
clone_size: .
j_call: TRBJ2-5
cdr3_aa: ASNRERETQY

v_call: TRBV7-6
clone_size: .
j_call: TRBJ2-2
cdr3_aa: ASAPGTPTPNTGELF

v_call: TRBV10-3
clone_size: .
j_call: TRBJ2-1
cdr3_aa: AISVGLGPYNEQF

v_call: TRBV5-1
clone_size: few
j_call: TRBJ2-7
cdr3_aa: ASRVGGAYEQY

v_call: TRBV7-8
clone_size: .
j_call: TRBJ2-7
cdr3_aa: ASSLTSIAGGVYEQY

v_call: TRBV9
clone_size: .
j_call: TRBJ2-7
cdr3_aa: ASSVEVLPYEQY

v_call: TRBV4-2
clone_size: .
j_call: TRBJ2-2
cdr3_aa: ASSPTSGSIAGELF

v_call: TRBV7-8
clone_size: .
j_call: TRBJ2-3
cdr3_aa: ASSLEGTGPLDPDTQY

v_call: TRBV2
clone_size: few
j_call: TRBJ2-5
cdr3_aa: ASRGTANQETQY

v_call: TRBV13
clone_size: .
j_call: TRBJ2-3
cdr3_aa: ASSRGDTDTQY

v_call: TRBV7-8
clone_size: few
j_call: TRBJ2-1
cdr3_aa: ASSLRINRRHEQF

v_call: TRBV28
clone_size: .
j_call: TRBJ2-1
cdr3_aa: ASSDRQLHSQF

v_call: TRBV14
clone_size: few
j_call: TRBJ1-3
cdr3_aa: ASSQVGVSGNTIY

v_call: TRBV2
clone_size: .
j_call: TRBJ2-3
cdr3_aa: ASNPTSGTDTQY

v_call: TRBV15
clone_size: .
j_call: TRBJ2-5
cdr3_aa: ATSRSQETQY